These T cell receptor beta chains were read from a single sample in a study of cytomegalovirus exposure and HLA in healthy donors. The table came from immunoSEQ multiplex PCR; TCRdb's copy has only in-frame clones and leaves some out. There are 40,000 or so clones in the sample, with over 7% held by the top ten. Sequenced sample: PBMCs. These receptors were obtained from a male donor in good health and CMV-seronegative. The CDR3 runs from the conserved cysteine through the conserved F or W. The D gene is left open where the match is weak.

j_gene,v_gene,d_gene,CDR3aa,CDR3nt
TRBJ2-1,TRBV6-1,-,CASSGTDYNEQFF,TGTGCCAGCAGTGGGACAGACTACAATGAGCAGTTCTTC
TRBJ1-2,TRBV18,-,CASSPGTYGYTF,TGTGCCAGCTCACCTGGGACATATGGCTACACCTTC
TRBJ2-7,TRBV5-1,-,CASSTPQGHEQYF,TGCGCCAGCAGCACGCCTCAGGGTCACGAGCAGTACTTC
TRBJ1-3,TRBV7-9,-,CASSFLAGPGNTIYF,TGTGCCAGCAGCTTTCTGGCGGGTCCTGGAAACACCATATATTTT
TRBJ1-2,TRBV5-6,-,CASSPPRVLDYGYTF,TGTGCCAGCAGCCCCCCACGGGTGTTGGACTATGGCTACACCTTC
TRBJ2-7,TRBV28,-,CASSSWTAYYEQYF,TGTGCCAGCAGCTCCTGGACAGCGTACTACGAGCAGTACTTC
TRBJ2-2,TRBV20-1,-,CSAPLTGELFF,TGCAGTGCCCCGCTAACCGGGGAGCTGTTTTTT
TRBJ2-7,TRBV27,-,CASSLGGQPYEQYF,TGTGCCAGCAGTTTAGGCGGGCAACCCTACGAGCAGTACTTC
TRBJ1-2,TRBV19,TRBD1,CASTPTGGVKGYTF,TGTGCCAGTACCCCAACAGGGGGCGTCAAGGGCTACACCTTC
TRBJ2-3,TRBV7-9,TRBD2,CASSLGLVAGADTQYF,TGTGCCAGCAGCCTCGGGCTTGTAGCGGGAGCGGATACGCAGTATTTT
TRBJ2-5,TRBV18,TRBD1,CASSLTGSRETQYF,TGTGCCAGCTCGCTGACAGGGAGTCGAGAGACCCAGTACTTC
TRBJ1-1,TRBV19,TRBD1,CASSALGQGAARRTEAFF,TGTGCCAGTAGTGCCCTGGGACAGGGGGCGGCGAGGAGAACTGAAGCTTTCTTT
TRBJ1-5,TRBV4-1,-,CASRDVIRANQPQHF,TGCGCCAGCAGAGACGTCATCAGGGCGAATCAGCCCCAGCATTTT
TRBJ2-2,TRBV27,-,CASSLRAGELFF,TGTGCCAGCAGTTTACGCGCCGGGGAGCTGTTTTTT
TRBJ2-5,TRBV29-1,-,CSVEVRAGPPQETQYF,TGCAGCGTTGAGGTTCGGGCGGGACCCCCCCAAGAGACCCAGTACTTC
TRBJ1-2,TRBV6-1,-,CASSGRTDHIYGYTF,TGTGCCAGCAGTGGAAGGACAGATCATATCTATGGCTACACCTTC
TRBJ2-1,TRBV28,TRBD2,CASRPWTRRNEQFF,TGTGCCAGCAGACCCTGGACTAGAAGAAATGAGCAGTTCTTC
TRBJ2-2,TRBV6-4,TRBD1,CASSQGDRNTGELFF,TGTGCCAGCAGCCAGGGGGATCGGAACACCGGGGAGCTGTTTTTT
TRBJ2-2,TRBV7-2,-,CASSKGARMTTGELFF,TGTGCCAGCAGCAAAGGGGCTCGAATGACCACCGGGGAGCTGTTTTTT
TRBJ1-1,TRBV27,-,CASIKQGSAEAFF,TGTGCCAGCATCAAGCAGGGTTCGGCTGAAGCTTTCTTT
TRBJ1-1,TRBV5-1,-,CASSFISTRGEAFF,TGCGCCAGCAGCTTTATAAGCACCCGGGGTGAAGCTTTCTTT
TRBJ1-6,TRBV4-1,-,CASSQEPQGHNSPLHF,TGCGCCAGCAGCCAAGAGCCACAGGGCCATAATTCACCCCTCCACTTT
TRBJ1-3,TRBV6-6,-,CASSYDTSGNTIYF,TGTGCCAGCAGTTACGACACCTCTGGAAACACCATATATTTT
TRBJ2-7,TRBV5-1,TRBD1,CASSPRGQGVYEQYF,TGCGCCAGCAGCCCCAGGGGACAGGGAGTCTACGAGCAGTACTTC
TRBJ2-3,TRBV6-4,-,CASSDSVASGTDTQYF,TGTGCCAGCAGTGACTCGGTGGCTAGCGGCACAGATACGCAGTATTTT
TRBJ1-2,TRBV5-1,-,CASSLADGGPNGYTF,TGCGCCAGCAGCTTGGCCGATGGAGGGCCAAATGGCTACACCTTC
TRBJ2-3,TRBV2,-,CASSDDSDTDTQYF,TGTGCCAGCAGTGACGACAGCGACACAGATACGCAGTATTTT
TRBJ2-1,TRBV9,TRBD1,CASSVELRQGADNEQFF,TGTGCCAGCAGCGTCGAATTGAGACAGGGGGCTGACAATGAGCAGTTCTTC
TRBJ2-1,TRBV7-7,TRBD2,CASSLGSGAANEQFF,TGTGCCAGCAGCTTAGGTAGCGGGGCCGCCAATGAGCAGTTCTTC
TRBJ1-5,TRBV6-1,-,CASSEVTGSNQPQHF,TGTGCCAGCAGTGAAGTCACAGGTAGCAATCAGCCCCAGCATTTT
TRBJ1-5,TRBV7-8,TRBD1,CASSLVQGQGGQPQHF,TGTGCCAGCAGCTTAGTGCAAGGACAGGGGGGTCAGCCCCAGCATTTT
TRBJ2-7,TRBV11-2,TRBD2,CASSLGTSSYEQYF,TGTGCCAGCAGCTTAGGGACTAGCTCCTACGAGCAGTACTTC